The clone carrying this T cell receptor beta chain was found a few times. The antigen remains undetermined. These data belong to a study of post-analysis software for immune sequencing data. From germline, CDR1 is SGHDN and CDR2 FVKESK. This CDR3 is built from 16 residues. Trimming took off 4 bases at V and 0 bases at J, with 13 bases between the two ends. The TCR beta cDNA libraries contained unique molecular identifiers. TCRdb re-called the PCR reads with MiXCR, one entry per CDR3 protein. The sample lists about 500,000 distinct CDR3 sequences, around 40% occurring once. Notes on the study in general: Five or six TRBV segments were significantly more frequent in patients than in controls. TRBV5-6, TRBV5-1 and TRBV20-1 were among these segments.

The clonotype was recovered from a girl aged 5 to 17 with multiple sclerosis. The sequenced material came from blood. The chain has TRBV14 and TRBJ2-1, with D possibly matching TRBD2 (6 bases). The CDR3 protein is CASSRWGVSSYNEQFF. The DNA of the CDR3 is TGTGCCAGCAGCCGTTGGGGGGTGAGCTCCTACAATGAGCAGTTCTTC.